One and the same sample provided the 27 T cell receptor beta chains below, sequenced in a study of T cell responses to AZD1222 COVID-19 vaccine (dated by TCRdb to 2020 to 2022). To prepare the library, the immunoSEQ multiplex PCR assay was applied. Here the immuneACCESS table is served through TCRdb, limited to in-frame sequences with V and J called. Missing clones are a known gap in these copies; in checked studies unresolved V genes cover under half, and the rest lacks a known reason. A total of about 120,000 clones appear in this sample, 85% to 90% of them only once. The top ten clonotypes cover around a tenth of the sample. Taken with the paper, the label for time point translates to: baseline before first vaccination. The sequences come from peripheral blood, collected on day 0 of AZD1222 vaccination. These receptors all come from an adult in good health.

J is TRBJ1-3 and V is TRBV27; D remains ambiguous. The CDR3 loop spans 14 amino acids. V was cut by 5 bases and J by 0 bases, with 8 bases left in between. Germline V gives CDR1 MNHEY, CDR2 SMNVEV (reference sequence). CDR3 loop: CASSVRSSGNTIYF. Here the CDR3 DNA reads TGTGCCAGCAGTGTACGGAGCTCTGGAAACACCATATATTTT.

V and J are TRBV7-9 and TRBJ2-5; D gene unclear. Germline V gene lookup returns CDR1 SEHNR and CDR2 FQNEAQ (reference sequence). V was cut by 2 bases and J by 0 bases, with 4 bases left in between. This CDR3 contains 13 residues. CDR3 protein: CASSLTDQETQYF. The CDR3 coding sequence is TGTGCCAGCAGCTTAACAGACCAAGAGACCCAGTACTTC.

The chain carries TRBV7-9 and TRBJ2-7, with D possibly matching TRBD2 (6 bases). Germline CDR1 reads SEHNR; CDR2 reads FQNEAQ (reference sequence). V lost 3 bases and J 5 bases, leaving 11 bases between the germline ends. CDR3 length equals 13 residues. CDR3 residues: CASSFTWGDEQYF. The CDR3 DNA follows: TGTGCCAGCAGCTTTACCTGGGGGGACGAGCAGTACTTC.

This chain connects TRBV5-1 to TRBJ1-1; D is possibly TRBD1 (6 bases). V shed 4 bases and J shed 2 bases, with 15 bases lying between them. The CDR3 spans 15 residues. The germline V gene has CDR1 SGHRS and CDR2 YFSETQ. The CDR3 is CASSIQTGFNTEAFF. CDR3 nucleotides: TGCGCCAGCAGCATTCAGACAGGATTCAACACTGAAGCTTTCTTT.

The CDR3 is CASSPTTYRENTEAFF. Here the CDR3 DNA reads TGTGCCAGCAGTCCCACCACATACAGGGAAAACACTGAAGCTTTCTTT. This chain connects TRBV28 to TRBJ1-1; D might be TRBD1 (6 bases). V shed 5 bases and J shed 2 bases, with 18 bases lying between them. From germline, CDR1 is MDHEN and CDR2 SYDVKM. The CDR3 totals 16 residues.

J is TRBJ1-4 and V is TRBV2; a weak D match, TRBD1 (5 bases). The CDR3 is 15 residues long. V dropped 6 bases and J dropped 10 bases, with 21 bases sitting between them. Germline V lookup: CDR1 SNHLY, CDR2 FYNNEI. This CDR3 reads CASRGEGWGNRKLFF. CDR3 bases: TGTGCCAGCAGAGGGGAGGGTTGGGGAAATCGAAAACTGTTTTTT. Full variable domain (rest looked up from reference TRBV2 and TRBJ1-4): EPEVTQTPSHQVTQMGQEVILRCVPISNHLYFYWYRQILGQKVEFLVSFYNNEISEKSEIFDDQFSVERPDGSNFTLKIRSTKLEDSAMYFCASRGEGWGNRKLFFGSGTQLSVL.

The chain uses TRBV18 and TRBJ2-7; 9 bases are a match to TRBD2. This CDR3 spans 15 amino acids. Looked up from germline, CDR1 is KGHSH and CDR2 is LQKENI. Trimming cost V 6 bases and J 4 bases; bases outside gene matches: 10. CDR3 protein: CASSGGGARSYEQYF. Written as DNA, the CDR3 is TGTGCCAGCTCGGGCGGGGGGGCCAGATCATACGAGCAGTACTTC.

The chain links TRBV7-9 to TRBJ1-1; TRBD1 matches at 7 bases. This CDR3 has 14 amino acids. V trimming: 7 bases; J trimming: 1 base; junction bases outside the gene matches: 6. Per germline, CDR1 SEHNR and CDR2 FQNEAQ (reference sequence). For the CDR3, the DNA is TGTGCCAGCATCTTGGGACAGCAGAACACTGAAGCTTTCTTT. Protein: CASILGQQNTEAFF. The whole variable domain, filled in from reference TRBV7-9 and TRBJ1-1, reads DTGVSQNPRHKITKRGQNVTFRCDPISEHNRLYWYRQTLGQGPEFLTYFQNEAQLEKSRLLSDRFSAERPKGSFSTLEIQRTEQGDSAMYLCASILGQQNTEAFFGQGTRLTVV.

J is TRBJ1-5 and V is TRBV19, with TRBD1 as a possible D gene (6 bases). The CDR3 runs 15 residues. Germline lookup yields CDR1 LNHDA and CDR2 SQIVND (reference sequence). With 7 bases removed from V and 5 bases from J, the gap between germline ends came to 18 bases. CDR3 nucleotides: TGTGCCAGTACCCCTCAGGGGCAAGGGGATCAGCCCCAGCATTTT. Its protein is CASTPQGQGDQPQHF.

The rearrangement joins TRBV24-1 to TRBJ2-7, with TRBD1 identical over 7 bases. Germline loops: CDR1 KGHDR, CDR2 SFDVKD. This CDR3 comprises 15 residues. The trim removed 5 bases at V and 0 bases at J, leaving 6 bases unmatched. Here the CDR3 DNA reads TGTGCCACCAGTGGTGGACAGGTGGGCTCCTACGAGCAGTACTTC. This encodes CATSGGQVGSYEQYF.

The gene calls are TRBV30 and TRBJ1-1; D not resolved. The V gene lost 5 bases and the J gene lost 5 bases, with 15 bases spanning the gap. This CDR3 has 13 amino acids. Germline lookup yields CDR1 GTSNPN and CDR2 SVGIG (reference sequence). The CDR3 DNA follows: TGTGCCTGGGGACCCGGTACGAGGACTGAAGCTTTCTTT. It translates to CAWGPGTRTEAFF.

This chain joins TRBV6-5 and TRBJ1-4; possibly TRBD1 for D (5 bases). CDR3 size: 15 residues. V dropped 7 bases and J dropped 0 bases, with 12 bases sitting between them. CDR1 and CDR2 (germline): MNHEY, SVGAGI. CDR3 protein: CASNPGGTTNEKLFF. The CDR3, as DNA: TGTGCCAGCAACCCTGGGGGGACAACTAATGAAAAACTGTTTTTT.

The CDR3 sequence: CASNLGHPSYNEQFF. As DNA, the CDR3 is TGTGCCAGCAACCTTGGGCACCCCTCCTACAATGAGCAGTTCTTC. The chain combines TRBV6-5 with TRBJ2-1; D unclear. Between the trimmed V and J ends, which lost 7 bases and 0 bases, there was a span of 13 bases. The CDR3 runs 15 residues. Germline CDR1 MNHEY, CDR2 SVGAGI.

The chain has TRBV5-1 and TRBJ1-5; TRBD1 aligns across 8 bases. The junction had 6 bases not matched to a gene; V was cut back by 4 bases and J by 0 bases. The germline gives CDR1 SGHRS, CDR2 YFSETQ. CDR3 length: 16 residues. The CDR3 protein is CASSLSGTGSNQPQHF. CDR3 sequence (DNA): TGCGCCAGCAGCCTTTCCGGGACAGGTAGCAATCAGCCCCAGCATTTT.

J is TRBJ1-6 and V is TRBV6-5; no definite D call. The CDR3 covers 15 residues. The germline V gene encodes CDR1 MNHEY and CDR2 SVGAGI. Trimming shortened V by 0 bases and J by 5 bases, and 8 bases separated the two germline ends. Here the CDR3 reads CASSYSGRNNSPLHF. In DNA form, the CDR3 reads TGTGCCAGCAGTTACTCAGGACGGAATAATTCACCCCTCCACTTT.

The rearrangement uses TRBV7-2 and TRBJ1-2; a weak D match, TRBD1 (5 bases). The V end was cut by 1 base, the J end by 7 bases, with 16 bases between. CDR3 length: 15 amino acids. Germline CDR1 and CDR2: SGHTA and FQGNSA. CDR3 loop: CASSLVVGEVSGYTF. The CDR3, as DNA: TGTGCCAGCAGCTTAGTAGTAGGGGAAGTCTCTGGCTACACCTTC.

The chain couples TRBV10-2 to TRBJ2-4, with D perhaps matching TRBD1 (6 bases). The germline V and J ends were trimmed by 3 bases and 3 bases, with 15 bases remaining between them. CDR1 is WSHSY, CDR2 SAAADI, per germline. The CDR3 runs to 16 residues. The CDR3 nucleotides read TGCGCCAGCAGTGACGGGCAGGGGAGACACAAAAACATTCAGTACTTC. Its protein product is CASSDGQGRHKNIQYF.

The genes are TRBV6-5 and TRBJ2-7; D may be TRBD2 (6 bases). The CDR3 has 15 amino acids. Germline V CDR1 and CDR2: MNHEY, SVGAGI. V lost 2 bases and J 0 bases, leaving 11 bases between the germline ends. DNA for the CDR3: TGTGCCAGCAGTTACATCCGGGGGAGCTCCTACGAGCAGTACTTC. Its protein product is CASSYIRGSSYEQYF.

The chain is built from TRBV24-1 and TRBJ2-1, with D maybe TRBD2 (6 bases). This CDR3 region has 16 residues. The V gene's germline CDR1 is KGHDR and CDR2 SFDVKD. Trimming took off 6 bases at V and 1 base at J, with 15 bases between the two ends. The CDR3 sequence is CATSQAGQGSYNEQFF. The CDR3 DNA follows: TGTGCCACCAGTCAGGCGGGGCAGGGTTCCTACAATGAGCAGTTCTTC.

This chain uses TRBV14 with TRBJ2-7; D ambiguous. From germline, CDR1 is SGHDN and CDR2 FVKESK. The V end lost 4 bases, the J end lost 0 bases, and 7 bases lay between the germline ends. The length of the CDR3 is 13 residues. CDR3 residues: CASSPISSYEQYF. Here the CDR3 DNA reads TGTGCCAGCAGCCCCATTAGCTCCTACGAGCAGTACTTC. The variable domain in full, with the rest retrieved from reference TRBV14 and TRBJ2-7, is EAGVTQFPSHSVIEKGQTVTLRCDPISGHDNLYWYRRVMGKEIKFLLHFVKESKQDESGMPNNRFLAERTGGTYSTLKVQPAELEDSGVYFCASSPISSYEQYFGPGTRLTVT.

J is TRBJ2-5 and V is TRBV2, with no clear D. The V end was cut by 5 bases, the J end by 5 bases, with 9 bases between. The CDR3 runs 12 residues. Germline-derived CDR1 and CDR2 are SNHLY and FYNNEI. The CDR3 sequence is CASSPLVETQYF. In DNA, the CDR3 is TGTGCCAGCAGTCCCTTGGTTGAGACCCAGTACTTC.

The chain uses TRBV7-2 and TRBJ1-2; TRBD1 might be the D (5 bases). V was pared by 3 bases and J by 8 bases, with 10 bases between. This CDR3 contains 12 residues. Germline CDR1 SGHTA, CDR2 FQGNSA. The CDR3: CASSFARDGYTF. As DNA, the CDR3 is TGTGCCAGCAGCTTTGCCCGGGACGGCTACACCTTC. Looking up the rest from reference TRBV7-2 and TRBJ1-2 gives the full variable domain: GAGVSQSPSNKVTEKGKDVELRCDPISGHTALYWYRQSLGQGLEFLIYFQGNSAPDKSGLPSDRFSAERTGGSVSTLTIQRTQQEDSAVYLCASSFARDGYTFGSGTRLTVV.

The CDR3 DNA reads TGTGCCAGCAGCCGAGTAGCTCAACCAGATACGCAGTATTTT. Translating it yields CASSRVAQPDTQYF. The V gene is TRBV3-1 (or the pseudogene TRBV3-2), the J gene TRBJ2-3; D ambiguous. Germline CDR1 LGHDT, CDR2 YNNKEL (reference sequence). Trimming pared 4 bases from V and 4 bases from J, leaving 12 bases between. The CDR3 is 14 residues long.

The rearrangement uses TRBV11-2 and TRBJ1-2; D unclear. V was shortened by 0 bases and J by 2 bases, with 10 bases between the two germline ends. Germline V gene sequence: CDR1 SGHAT, CDR2 FQNNGV. CDR3 length: 15 amino acids. CDR3 bases: TGTGCCAGCAGCTTAGATCACGGGGTCAACTATGGCTACACCTTC. Protein: CASSLDHGVNYGYTF. The full variable domain, its missing parts supplied by reference TRBV11-2 and TRBJ1-2, is EAGVAQSPRYKIIEKRQSVAFWCNPISGHATLYWYQQILGQGPKLLIQFQNNGVVDDSQLPKDRFSAERLKGVDSTLKIQPAKLEDSAVYLCASSLDHGVNYGYTFGSGTRLTVV.

This chain joins TRBV4-2 and TRBJ2-7, with D uncertain. This CDR3 is built from 13 residues. Germline V lookup: CDR1 LGHNA, CDR2 YNFKEQ. Trimming removed 0 bases at V and 5 bases at J, with 8 bases between. The DNA of the CDR3 is TGTGCCAGCAGCCAAGAAACGGAGAACGAGCAGTACTTC. Translating gives CASSQETENEQYF.

This clone came up once. The J gene is TRBJ2-2, the V gene TRBV11-3; D may be TRBD1 or TRBD2 (5 bases each). With 3 bases removed from V and 1 base from J, the gap between germline ends came to 12 bases. The germline CDR1 and CDR2 sequences are SGHNT and YENEEA. The CDR3 covers 16 residues. The DNA of the CDR3 is TGTGCCAGCAGCTTTGGGCAGGGAGAGAACACCGGGGAGCTGTTTTTT. Amino acid sequence: CASSFGQGENTGELFF.

The table lists this clone with a count of one. J is TRBJ1-1 and V is TRBV6-5; no definite D call. The CDR3 length is 14 residues. The V gene's germline CDR1 is MNHEY and CDR2 SVGAGI. V lost 4 bases and J lost 1, with 10 bases in between. CDR3 nucleotide sequence: TGTGCCAGCAGTTTTGGGCGGAAGAACACTGAAGCTTTCTTT. Residues: CASSFGRKNTEAFF.